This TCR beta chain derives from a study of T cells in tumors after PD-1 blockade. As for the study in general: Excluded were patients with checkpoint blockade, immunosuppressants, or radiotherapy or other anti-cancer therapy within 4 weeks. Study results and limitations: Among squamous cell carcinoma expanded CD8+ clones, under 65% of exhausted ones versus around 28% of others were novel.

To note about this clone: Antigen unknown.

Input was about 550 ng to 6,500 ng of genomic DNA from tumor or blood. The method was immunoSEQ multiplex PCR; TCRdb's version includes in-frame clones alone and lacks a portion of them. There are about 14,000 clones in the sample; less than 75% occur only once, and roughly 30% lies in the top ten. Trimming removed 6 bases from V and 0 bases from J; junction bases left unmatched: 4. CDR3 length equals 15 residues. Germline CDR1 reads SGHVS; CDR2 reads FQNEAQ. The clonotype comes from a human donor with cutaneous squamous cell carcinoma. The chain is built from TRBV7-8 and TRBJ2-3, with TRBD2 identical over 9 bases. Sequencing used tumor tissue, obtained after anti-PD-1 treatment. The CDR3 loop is CASRIAGVSTDTQYF. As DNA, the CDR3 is TGTGCCAGCAGGATAGCGGGAGTAAGCACAGATACGCAGTATTTT.